The following is a T cell receptor beta chain sequence with its context. Its specificity is not known. The assay was immunoSEQ multiplex PCR, and TCRdb's table has in-frame clones only and misses some. The sample holds 2 million to 2.5 million clones, around 95% seen once. The entry originates in a study of shared clonotypes between healthy human individuals. Each donor was a Caucasian adult residing in Nashville, Tennessee. Division of CD4+ cells produced a CD45RA+ naive subset and a CD45RA-negative memory subset. Overall study results and limits: Four donors shared approximately 5% of their naive CD4 clonotypes.

Germline assignment: CDR1 SGHNT and CDR2 YYREEE (reference sequence). Trimming pared 1 base from V and 1 base from J, leaving 6 bases between. CDR3 size: 15 residues. This receptor was taken from a man between 18 and 35 years old in good health. Sequencing used naive CD4+ T cells sorted from blood. The subset denotes: CD45RA+ positively selected. J is TRBJ2-6 and V is TRBV5-4, with unresolved D. The CDR3 loop reads CASSLTESGANVLTF. The CDR3 bases are TGTGCCAGCAGCTTGACGGAGTCTGGGGCCAACGTCCTGACTTTC.